The 24 T cell receptor beta chains given below trace back to one sample, sequenced in a study of blood T cell repertoires in COVID-19. TCRdb's copy holds only in-frame clones and misses some; the assay was immunoSEQ multiplex PCR. This sample carries 150,000 to 200,000 clones, about nine tenths of them seen once, and the ten largest clones take about 0.54%. Sequenced sample: peripheral blood. The receptors shown here come from a man in his forties or fifties with acute or convalescent COVID-19.

The V and J genes are TRBV5-1 and TRBJ2-1; TRBD1 aligns across 8 bases. The CDR3 spans 16 residues. With 1 base clipped from V and 8 bases from J, the junction kept 11 bases outside the gene matches. In germline, CDR1 is SGHRS, CDR2 YFSETQ. The CDR3 here is CASSLSRDRLLHEQFF. CDR3 bases: TGCGCCAGCAGCTTGAGTCGGGACAGGCTCTTACATGAGCAGTTCTTC.

This sequence joins TRBV30 and TRBJ1-1; the D gene is possibly TRBD1 (5 bases). The V end was cut by 0 bases, the J end by 6 bases, with 20 bases between. The CDR3 extends over 16 amino acids. Germline-derived CDR1 and CDR2 are GTSNPN and SVGIG (reference sequence). The CDR3 region is CAWSVKAWGEIAEAFF. In DNA, the CDR3 is TGTGCCTGGAGTGTAAAGGCTTGGGGGGAGATCGCTGAAGCTTTCTTT.

The chain has TRBV3-1 (or the pseudogene TRBV3-2) and TRBJ2-7, with D possibly TRBD1 on 6 matching bases. Trimming left V 4 bases short and J 3 bases short, with 22 bases between. The CDR3 sequence is 17 residues long. Germline CDR1 reads LGHDT; CDR2 reads YNNKEL (reference sequence). The chain's CDR3 is CASSPEYPTGAYYEQYF. The CDR3 DNA follows: TGTGCCAGCAGCCCTGAATATCCGACAGGTGCCTACTACGAGCAGTACTTC.

The chain combines TRBV5-4 with TRBJ2-2; D is perhaps TRBD2 (6 bases). This CDR3 comprises 15 residues. Germline-derived CDR1 and CDR2 are SGHNT and YYREEE (reference sequence). Trimming removed 4 bases at V and 4 bases at J, with 14 bases between. The CDR3 region has the DNA TGTGCCAGCAGCCTCATGGGGGGTCGCACCGGGGAGCTGTTTTTT. Encoded protein: CASSLMGGRTGELFF.

V and J are TRBV19 and TRBJ2-7; 13 bases map to TRBD2. Germline assignment: CDR1 LNHDA and CDR2 SQIVND (reference sequence). The V gene end was trimmed by 4 bases and the J gene end by 0 bases; junction bases not matched to a gene: 9. The CDR3 runs to 18 residues. The CDR3 sequence: CASSTRTSGSSGSYEQYF. CDR3 nucleotides: TGTGCCAGTAGTACCCGGACTAGCGGGAGCTCAGGCTCCTACGAGCAGTACTTC. The full variable domain, with the rest looked up from reference TRBV19 and TRBJ2-7, is DGGITQSPKYLFRKEGQNVTLSCEQNLNHDAMYWYRQDPGQGLRLIYYSQIVNDFQKGDIAEGYSVSREKKESFPLTVTSAQKNPTAFYLCASSTRTSGSSGSYEQYFGPGTRLTVT.

This clone was picked up one time. The gene calls are TRBV4-1 and TRBJ1-2; D gene uncertain. Trimming shortened V by 4 bases and J by 3 bases, and 15 bases separated the two germline ends. In germline, CDR1 is MGHRA, CDR2 YSYEKL. There are 15 residues in the CDR3. CDR3 DNA: TGCGCCAGCAGCCGCCCATTGGGCAGCTACTATGGCTACACCTTC. It yields the protein CASSRPLGSYYGYTF.

Regarding this clone: Other DNA sequences in this specimen translate into the identical CDR3. The chain uses TRBV19 and TRBJ2-3, with 7 bases fitting TRBD1. From germline, CDR1 is LNHDA and CDR2 SQIVND (reference sequence). V trimming: 1 base; J trimming: 3 bases; junction bases outside the gene matches: 1. This CDR3 contains 14 residues. CDR3 sequence (DNA): TGTGCCAGTAGTATAGGACAGGGTACAGATACGCAGTATTTT. Translation gives CASSIGQGTDTQYF.

J is TRBJ2-3 and V is TRBV10-3; 10 bases fit TRBD2. The CDR3 contains 15 residues. Unmatched junction bases numbered 4, after V lost 5 bases and J lost 2 bases. Germline V lookup: CDR1 ENHRY, CDR2 SYGVKD. The CDR3 spells CAISKAGGYTDTQYF. The CDR3 DNA sequence: TGTGCCATCAGTAAAGCGGGGGGGTACACAGATACGCAGTATTTT.

The rearrangement uses TRBV5-1 and TRBJ2-3; maybe TRBD2 (6 bases). The germline CDR1 and CDR2 sequences are SGHRS and YFSETQ. This CDR3 region has 16 residues. The V end lost 0 bases, the J end lost 4 bases, and 15 bases lay between the germline ends. The DNA for the CDR3 is TGCGCCAGCAGCTTGGCCCTTGCGGGGAGCGCAGATACGCAGTATTTT. Protein sequence: CASSLALAGSADTQYF. Combining the CDR3 with reference TRBV5-1 and TRBJ2-3 gives the whole variable domain KAGVTQTPRYLIKTRGQQVTLSCSPISGHRSVSWYQQTPGQGLQFLFEYFSETQRNKGNFPGRFSGRQFSNSRSEMNVSTLELGDSALYLCASSLALAGSADTQYFGPGTRLTVL.

V gene TRBV29-1 combines with J gene TRBJ2-1, with 12 bases aligning to TRBD2. The CDR3 runs to 15 residues. J was trimmed by 5 bases and V by 4 bases; bases with no gene match: 6. CDR1 and CDR2 from the germline V gene are SQVTM and ANQGSEA. The CDR3 protein is CSVASSGRADNEQFF. The DNA for the CDR3 is TGCAGCGTTGCTTCTAGCGGGAGGGCCGACAATGAGCAGTTCTTC.

For the CDR3, the DNA is TGTGCCAGCAGCGTAGACGTAGGAGGGACAGGGAATGACGAGCAGTACTTC. As protein: CASSVDVGGTGNDEQYF. The chain employs TRBV9 and TRBJ2-7, with 9 bases aligning to TRBD1. V dropped 0 bases and J dropped 5; count of bases not matched to a gene: 12. The CDR3 extends over 17 amino acids. Germline values: CDR1 SGDLS, CDR2 YYNGEE.

This rearrangement joins TRBV5-5 to TRBJ2-2; no definite D call. CDR3 length equals 15 residues. Trimming left V 2 bases short and J 0 bases short, with 8 bases between. Per germline, CDR1 SGHKS and CDR2 YYEKEE (reference sequence). The CDR3 spells CASSFEHANTGELFF. Here the CDR3 DNA reads TGTGCCAGCAGCTTCGAGCACGCGAACACCGGGGAGCTGTTTTTT.

This clone was seen once. This chain links TRBV30 with TRBJ2-4; 10 positions agree with TRBD1. Germline CDR1 and CDR2: GTSNPN and SVGIG (reference sequence). The CDR3 length is 19 residues. The V and J ends lost 0 bases and 0 bases, in that order; junction bases with no gene match: 11. The CDR3 reads CAWSVRRTGGTLAKNIQYF. Written as DNA, the CDR3 is TGTGCCTGGAGTGTACGCCGGACAGGGGGAACTCTAGCCAAAAACATTCAGTACTTC.

This clone was found a few times. The rearrangement uses TRBV27 and TRBJ2-7; no reliable D call. The germline CDR1 and CDR2 sequences are MNHEY and SMNVEV (reference sequence). V was cut by 5 bases and J by 1 base, with 12 bases left in between. The CDR3 contains 14 residues. CDR3 protein: CASSPFEWSYEQYF. Here the CDR3 DNA reads TGTGCCAGCAGTCCCTTTGAGTGGTCCTACGAGCAGTACTTC.

The chain combines TRBV27 with TRBJ2-2; D is possibly TRBD1 (7 bases). Germline loops: CDR1 MNHEY, CDR2 SMNVEV (reference sequence). V lost 5 bases to trimming and J lost 4 bases, with 17 bases between them. The CDR3 extends over 16 amino acids. CDR3 amino acids: CASSPGQVGSTGELFF. CDR3 bases: TGTGCCAGCAGTCCCGGACAGGTCGGGAGCACCGGGGAGCTGTTTTTT.

The CDR3 is CASSHRDREREIYF. In DNA, the CDR3 is TGTGCCAGCAGCCACCGGGACAGGGAGCGGGAGATATATTTT. V gene TRBV7-2 combines with J gene TRBJ1-3; 9 bases are a match to TRBD1. Germline lookup yields CDR1 SGHTA and CDR2 FQGNSA. The length of the CDR3 is 14 residues. The J segment lost 13 bases and the V segment lost 5 bases, leaving 12 bases of the junction unmatched.

CDR3 loop: CSVTEGFGEQYF. DNA of the CDR3: TGCAGCGTCACGGAGGGGTTTGGGGAGCAGTACTTC. The chain links TRBV29-1 to TRBJ2-7, with a weak D call TRBD2 (6 bases). Germline V gives CDR1 SQVTM, CDR2 ANQGSEA. Trimming shortened V by 6 bases and J by 7 bases, and 16 bases separated the two germline ends. CDR3 length equals 12 residues.

This chain connects TRBV5-1 to TRBJ2-3; TRBD2 matches at 8 bases. Trimming removed 3 bases from V and 4 bases from J; junction bases left unmatched: 7. Germline values: CDR1 SGHRS, CDR2 YFSETQ. This CDR3 is built from 15 residues. DNA of the CDR3: TGCGCCAGCAGCTCCACGGGGGGGGGCCCAGATACGCAGTATTTT. It codes for CASSSTGGGPDTQYF.

In nucleotides, the CDR3 is TGCGCCAGCAGCGGCTCCGGGAGTTTCTGGACTGAAGCTTTCTTT. This codes for CASSGSGSFWTEAFF. V is TRBV5-1 and J is TRBJ1-1; D not certain. The CDR3 runs 15 residues. Trimming left V 4 bases short and J 5 bases short, with 18 bases between. The germline V gene encodes CDR1 SGHRS and CDR2 YFSETQ. Combining the CDR3 with reference TRBV5-1 and TRBJ1-1 gives the whole variable domain KAGVTQTPRYLIKTRGQQVTLSCSPISGHRSVSWYQQTPGQGLQFLFEYFSETQRNKGNFPGRFSGRQFSNSRSEMNVSTLELGDSALYLCASSGSGSFWTEAFFGQGTRLTVV.

This clone was picked up one time. The V and J genes are TRBV28 and TRBJ2-5; D remains ambiguous. Germline loops: CDR1 MDHEN, CDR2 SYDVKM. V was pared by 4 bases and J by 5 bases, with 20 bases between. This CDR3 is built from 16 residues. CDR3 sequence: CASSSNWSPQRETQYF. The CDR3 nucleotides are TGTGCCAGCAGTTCGAACTGGTCCCCGCAGAGGGAGACCCAGTACTTC.

The chain uses TRBV5-1 and TRBJ2-1, with D tentatively TRBD1 (5 bases). The CDR3 consists of 13 residues. The germline gives CDR1 SGHRS, CDR2 YFSETQ. The germline V and J ends were trimmed by 3 bases and 4 bases, with 8 bases remaining between them. CDR3 sequence reads: CASSSPGYNEQFF. The DNA of the CDR3 is TGCGCCAGCAGCTCTCCAGGGTACAATGAGCAGTTCTTC.

This rearrangement joins TRBV19 to TRBJ2-1; no reliable D call. Trimming removed 2 bases from V and 3 bases from J, with 5 bases in between. The CDR3 has 13 residues. The germline V gene encodes CDR1 LNHDA and CDR2 SQIVND (reference sequence). The CDR3 protein is CASSITHYNEQFF. CDR3 sequence (DNA): TGTGCCAGTAGTATAACACACTACAATGAGCAGTTCTTC.

This clone appeared a single time. This chain joins TRBV6-6 and TRBJ1-2; D remains unclear. The CDR3 runs to 14 residues. Trimming removed 7 bases at V and 4 bases at J, with 16 bases between. The germline CDR1 and CDR2 sequences are MNHNY and SVGAGI (reference sequence). The CDR3 bases are TGTGCCAGCATCGCGAGTAACTCCCTCTATGGCTACACCTTC. As protein: CASIASNSLYGYTF.

CDR3: CASRGPGQGVTEAFF. The CDR3 DNA sequence: TGTGCCAGCAGGGGCCCCGGACAGGGCGTCACTGAAGCTTTCTTT. V gene TRBV6-5 combines with J gene TRBJ1-1, with 8 nucleotides matching TRBD1. V lost 6 bases and J lost 4; bases outside the gene matches: 10. Germline V lookup: CDR1 MNHEY, CDR2 SVGAGI. This CDR3 region has 15 residues.